A selection of T cell receptor beta chains follows, all from one sample in a study of cytomegalovirus exposure and HLA in healthy donors. The data were produced by immunoSEQ multiplex PCR, yet TCRdb's version contains in-frame clones alone and is incomplete. Of 120,000 to 150,000 clones in the sample, about 77% are singletons; the top ten hold under 2%. The specimen was PBMCs. Every receptor here comes from a female donor in good health and CMV-seronegative. Each CDR3 is given with its conserved first and last residue. A D gene is named only where the DNA matches it firmly. The listing skips clone size in some rows; elsewhere it reads once, few, many or a size class.

TRBV11-3,TRBJ1-1,NA,NA,CASSFGVKLPEAFF,TGTGCCAGCAGCTTCGGGGTCAAATTACCTGAAGCTTTCTTT
TRBV30,TRBJ1-5,TRBD1,NA,CAWTGGERQPQHF,TGTGCCTGGACAGGGGGAGAGAGACAGCCCCAGCATTTT
TRBV7-3,TRBJ2-7,NA,NA,CASSLVEESYEQYF,TGTGCCAGCAGCTTGGTGGAGGAGTCCTACGAGCAGTACTTC
TRBV12-5,TRBJ2-7,NA,NA,CASAPSSLRQVDYEQYF,TGTGCTAGTGCTCCATCCAGCTTGCGACAGGTAGACTACGAGCAGTACTTC
TRBV5-1,TRBJ2-1,NA,NA,CASSLGLLGDEQFF,TGCGCCAGCAGCTTGGGACTTCTTGGCGATGAGCAGTTCTTC
TRBV7-9,TRBJ1-4,TRBD1,once,CASSLLQGAGEKLFF,TGTGCCAGCAGCCTACTACAGGGGGCGGGTGAAAAACTGTTTTTT
TRBV28,TRBJ2-7,TRBD2,NA,CASSLGGSSYEQYF,TGTGCCAGCAGTTTAGGCGGGAGCTCCTACGAGCAGTACTTC
TRBV28,TRBJ1-2,TRBD1,NA,CASSRQGNYGYTF,TGTGCCAGCAGTCGACAGGGTAACTATGGCTACACCTTC
TRBV6-6,TRBJ2-3,TRBD2,NA,CASTGAGGLSTDTQYF,TGTGCCAGCACCGGCGCGGGGGGGTTGAGCACAGATACGCAGTATTTT
TRBV11-2,TRBJ2-7,TRBD1,once,CASSLGTGYEQYF,TGTGCCAGCAGCTTAGGGACAGGGTACGAGCAGTACTTC
TRBV28,TRBJ1-5,NA,NA,CASTWGGNSNQPQHF,TGTGCCAGCACCTGGGGGGGAAATAGCAATCAGCCCCAGCATTTT
TRBV11-3,TRBJ2-2,TRBD1,NA,CASSPVRAGGTGELFF,TGTGCCAGCAGCCCTGTTAGGGCAGGGGGCACCGGGGAGCTGTTTTTT
TRBV7-9,TRBJ1-2,TRBD1,NA,CASSLAGTGSWSGYTF,TGTGCCAGCAGCTTAGCGGGGACAGGGAGTTGGAGTGGCTACACCTTC
TRBV5-1,TRBJ2-5,TRBD2,NA,CASSQSGRKETQYF,TGCGCCAGCAGCCAAAGCGGGAGGAAAGAGACCCAGTACTTC
TRBV19,TRBJ2-1,TRBD1,NA,CASMKRGLPGEQFF,TGTGCCAGTATGAAGAGGGGGCTCCCGGGCGAGCAGTTCTTC
TRBV11-3,TRBJ2-3,TRBD2,NA,CASSPPRSLAGLLGTDTQYF,TGTGCCAGCAGCCCACCGAGATCTCTAGCGGGACTCCTGGGCACAGATACGCAGTATTTT
TRBV5-1,TRBJ2-7,NA,NA,CASSLAIGGSEQYF,TGCGCCAGCAGCTTGGCCATTGGAGGGTCCGAGCAGTACTTC
TRBV5-6,TRBJ2-1,NA,NA,CASSVVERSAEQFF,TGTGCCAGCAGCGTGGTTGAACGTAGTGCTGAGCAGTTCTTC
TRBV27,TRBJ1-2,TRBD1,NA,CATTPRRGQDYGYTF,TGTGCCACCACCCCTCGGCGGGGACAGGACTATGGCTACACCTTC
TRBV6-5,TRBJ1-2,TRBD1,few,CASSSRQGSYGYTF,TGTGCCAGCAGTTCCCGACAGGGCAGCTATGGCTACACCTTC
TRBV5-4,TRBJ1-1,TRBD1,few,CASSQETGTGGTEAFF,TGTGCCAGCAGCCAAGAGACCGGGACAGGGGGCACTGAAGCTTTCTTT
TRBV25-1,TRBJ2-2,NA,few,CATSNTGELFF,TGTGCCACCTCTAACACCGGGGAGCTGTTTTTT
TRBV5-1,TRBJ1-2,TRBD1,NA,CASSPHGTGKDGYTF,TGCGCCAGCAGCCCCCACGGGACAGGGAAAGACGGCTACACCTTC
TRBV9,TRBJ2-3,NA,NA,CASSVVVQPGSTDTQYF,TGTGCCAGCAGCGTAGTGGTCCAGCCGGGTAGCACAGATACGCAGTATTTT
TRBV2,TRBJ2-3,NA,NA,CASSLRQTTDTQYF,TGTGCCAGCAGTCTGAGACAGACTACAGATACGCAGTATTTT
TRBV10-3,TRBJ1-1,TRBD1,few,CAISVGTANTEAFF,TGTGCCATCAGTGTCGGGACAGCTAACACTGAAGCTTTCTTT
TRBV27,TRBJ2-1,TRBD2,NA,CASSSTSGSYYNEQFF,TGTGCCAGCAGTTCCACCAGCGGGAGCTACTACAATGAGCAGTTCTTC
TRBV19,TRBJ2-7,TRBD2,NA,CASSLPGGGYEQYF,TGTGCCAGTAGTCTCCCCGGGGGGGGCTACGAGCAGTACTTC
TRBV2,TRBJ1-1,TRBD1,NA,CASSAPGQGLNTEAFF,TGTGCCAGCAGTGCGCCGGGACAGGGGTTGAACACTGAAGCTTTCTTT
TRBV30,TRBJ2-1,TRBD2,NA,CAWSAAGGGAEQFF,TGTGCCTGGAGTGCGGCGGGAGGGGGGGCTGAGCAGTTCTTC
TRBV18,TRBJ1-5,TRBD1,NA,CASHGQGDQPQHF,TGTGCCAGTCACGGACAGGGCGATCAGCCCCAGCATTTT
TRBV6-1,TRBJ2-7,TRBD2,NA,CASRGGDSLSYEQYF,TGTGCCAGCAGGGGAGGGGACTCCCTCTCCTACGAGCAGTACTTC
TRBV5-1,TRBJ1-2,NA,NA,CASSLDHGPNYGYTF,TGCGCCAGCAGCTTGGATCACGGTCCTAACTATGGCTACACCTTC
TRBV5-1,TRBJ1-3,TRBD1,NA,CASSARQGASGNTIYF,TGCGCCAGCAGCGCTAGACAGGGGGCCTCAGGAAACACCATATATTTT
TRBV28,TRBJ1-4,TRBD1,few,CASSSLDREMGEKLFF,TGTGCCAGCAGTTCCTTGGACAGGGAGATGGGTGAAAAACTGTTTTTT
TRBV27,TRBJ2-7,TRBD1,NA,CASSLSPGQASYEQYF,TGTGCCAGCAGTTTAAGCCCAGGACAGGCGTCCTACGAGCAGTACTTC
TRBV9,TRBJ1-4,TRBD1,once,CASSVEGQLNEKLFF,TGTGCCAGCAGCGTAGAGGGACAGCTTAATGAAAAACTGTTTTTT